These 31 T cell receptor beta chains came from one sample sequenced in a study of blood T cell repertoires in COVID-19. Sequencing was performed with immunoSEQ multiplex PCR; in TCRdb, only in-frame clones are kept and a portion is missing. Found here are hundreds of thousands of clones, about 82% of them singletons; the top ten hold approximately 2.1%. Sequenced material: PBMCs or T cells enriched from blood (not recorded which). The source of these receptors is a woman in her 50s who had recovered from COVID-19.

The V gene is TRBV19, the J gene TRBJ1-1; 10 bases align to TRBD1. CDR1 LNHDA and CDR2 SQIVND come from the germline V gene (reference sequence). The CDR3 has 17 residues. Trimming at V came to 3 bases and at J to 1 base, leaving 8 bases not matched to a gene. The CDR3 sequence is CASSIWGTGATNTEAFF. The CDR3 DNA follows: TGTGCCAGTAGTATTTGGGGGACAGGGGCTACGAACACTGAAGCTTTCTTT.

This chain links TRBV5-1 with TRBJ2-3, with no clear D. Trimming removed 1 base from V and 0 bases from J, with 9 bases in between. The CDR3 consists of 15 residues. Germline CDR1 reads SGHRS; CDR2 reads YFSETQ. The CDR3 DNA is TGCGCCAGCAGCTTGTTAACCAGAAGCACAGATACGCAGTATTTT. As protein: CASSLLTRSTDTQYF.

J is TRBJ1-5 and V is TRBV4-1; D gene uncertain. Trimming pared 1 base from V and 1 base from J, leaving 8 bases between. The CDR3 has 15 amino acids. Germline loops: CDR1 MGHRA, CDR2 YSYEKL. CDR3 in amino acids: CASSQVFMSNQPQHF. CDR3 nucleotide sequence: TGCGCCAGCAGCCAAGTTTTTATGAGCAATCAGCCCCAGCATTTT.

The V and J genes are TRBV28 and TRBJ2-4, with 10 nucleotides matching TRBD2. Germline loops: CDR1 MDHEN, CDR2 SYDVKM. V was pared by 6 bases and J by 1 base, with 3 bases of the junction left unmatched. The CDR3 is made up of 15 amino acids. The CDR3 region is CASSLAGDAKNIQYF. The CDR3 DNA sequence: TGTGCCAGCAGCCTAGCGGGAGATGCCAAAAACATTCAGTACTTC.

J is TRBJ2-1 and V is TRBV27; D is uncertain. V lost 1 base and J lost 4, with 14 bases in between. The CDR3 is 16 residues long. Per germline, CDR1 MNHEY and CDR2 SMNVEV (reference sequence). CDR3 residues: CASSLLEYPLYNEQFF. The CDR3 coding sequence is TGTGCCAGCAGTTTATTGGAGTATCCCCTTTACAATGAGCAGTTCTTC.

The chain employs TRBV6-4 and TRBJ1-3; 7 bases are shared with TRBD1. With V trimmed by 2 bases and J by 0 bases, 4 bases remained unmatched. Germline V gene data show CDR1 as MRHNA and CDR2 as SNTAGT. The CDR3 sequence is 16 residues long. The CDR3 sequence: CASSDRGQYSGNTIYF. The CDR3 DNA follows: TGTGCCAGCAGTGACCGGGGACAGTACTCTGGAAACACCATATATTTT.

This rearrangement joins TRBV28 to TRBJ2-1; 9 bases line up with TRBD2. V lost 6 bases to trimming and J lost 8 bases; unmatched junction nucleotides: 11. Germline assignment: CDR1 MDHEN and CDR2 SYDVKM. The CDR3 length is 15 residues. The CDR3 DNA reads TGTGCCAGCAGCCGTAGCGGGAGCTTTATCTATGAGCAGTTCTTC. It yields the protein CASSRSGSFIYEQFF. The full variable domain, with the rest looked up from reference TRBV28 and TRBJ2-1, is DVKVTQSSRYLVKRTGEKVFLECVQDMDHENMFWYRQDPGLGLRLIYFSYDVKMKEKGDIPEGYSVSREKKERFSLILESASTNQTSMYLCASSRSGSFIYEQFFGPGTRLTVL.

The chain links TRBV28 to TRBJ2-5, with D perhaps matching TRBD2 (6 bases). Trimming cost V 1 base and J 7 bases, with 16 bases left between them. This CDR3 region has 15 residues. CDR1 MDHEN and CDR2 SYDVKM come from the germline V gene. Here the CDR3 DNA reads TGTGCCAGCAGTTTATATGGTGGCGGGGAAGGGACCCAGTACTTC. Protein: CASSLYGGGEGTQYF.

The chain links TRBV19 to TRBJ1-2; D is uncertain. The CDR3 has 15 residues. V was shortened by 5 bases and J by 4 bases, with 17 bases between the two germline ends. Germline CDR1 and CDR2: LNHDA and SQIVND (reference sequence). CDR3 nucleotide sequence: TGTGCCAGTAGTGCCCGACCGTGGGAGACCTATGGCTACACCTTC. Protein sequence: CASSARPWETYGYTF.

The chain is built from TRBV7-6 and TRBJ1-6; the match to TRBD1 covers 7 bases. Unmatched junction bases numbered 16, after V lost 5 bases and J lost 9 bases. CDR3 length equals 17 residues. In germline, CDR1 is SGHVS, CDR2 FNYEAQ. The chain's CDR3 is CASSQRQGPSWGSPLHF. The CDR3 DNA reads TGTGCCAGCAGCCAAAGACAGGGTCCCTCGTGGGGTTCACCCCTCCACTTT.

This sequence joins TRBV7-9 and TRBJ2-1, with D unresolved. In germline, CDR1 is SEHNR, CDR2 FQNEAQ (reference sequence). The CDR3 length is 14 residues. Trimming shortened V by 6 bases and J by 0 bases, and 9 bases separated the two germline ends. CDR3 coding DNA: TGTGCCAGCAGTGCCCTATCCTCCTACAATGAGCAGTTCTTC. This gives the protein CASSALSSYNEQFF.

This chain links TRBV5-1 with TRBJ1-1; possibly TRBD1 for D (5 bases). Trimming took 0 bases from V and 6 from J, leaving 12 bases between them. Per the germline V gene, CDR1 is SGHRS and CDR2 is YFSETQ. There are 14 residues in the CDR3. CDR3 region: CASSLEAGPSEAFF. CDR3 nucleotides: TGCGCCAGCAGCTTGGAAGCAGGGCCTTCTGAAGCTTTCTTT.

This clone was picked up many times. The chain joins TRBV11-3 to TRBJ1-2; D not resolved. The CDR3 has 12 residues. The V gene lost 0 bases and the J gene lost 7 bases, with 6 bases spanning the gap. CDR1 and CDR2 (germline): SGHNT, YENEEA. The CDR3 DNA follows: TGTGCCAGCAGCTTAGATGACTTTGGCTACACCTTC. Encoded protein: CASSLDDFGYTF.

The chain joins TRBV27 to TRBJ2-7; no reliable D call. With 2 bases removed from V and 3 bases from J, the gap between germline ends came to 11 bases. The germline V gene encodes CDR1 MNHEY and CDR2 SMNVEV (reference sequence). CDR3 length: 14 amino acids. Here the CDR3 reads CASSLAVRRYEQYF. The CDR3, as DNA: TGTGCCAGCAGTTTAGCGGTGCGCCGCTACGAGCAGTACTTC.

J is TRBJ2-7 and V is TRBV15; 10 nucleotides line up with TRBD2. The germline V gene encodes CDR1 LNHNV and CDR2 YYDKDF (reference sequence). The J segment lost 2 bases and the V segment lost 0 bases, leaving 10 bases of the junction unmatched. The CDR3 is made up of 18 amino acids. Here the CDR3 DNA reads TGTGCCACCAGCAGAGATTATCGCGTGAGCGGGAGGGCCTACGAGCAGTACTTC. Translation gives CATSRDYRVSGRAYEQYF.

The J gene is TRBJ1-5, the V gene TRBV3-1 (or the pseudogene TRBV3-2); D not resolved. V dropped 5 bases and J dropped 4 bases, with 9 bases sitting between them. This CDR3 region has 13 residues. Germline V lookup: CDR1 LGHDT, CDR2 YNNKEL (reference sequence). CDR3: CASSRSRNQPQHF. In nucleotides, the CDR3 is TGTGCCAGCAGCAGATCACGGAATCAGCCCCAGCATTTT.

This chain uses TRBV6-5 with TRBJ1-2; TRBD1 might be the D (5 bases). The CDR3 is made up of 13 amino acids. Germline CDR1 is MNHEY and CDR2 is SVGAGI. V was trimmed by 2 bases and J by 4 bases, leaving 8 bases between them. The CDR3 sequence: CASSYDSVYGYTF. The DNA for the CDR3 is TGTGCCAGCAGTTACGACAGCGTCTATGGCTACACCTTC.

The chain employs TRBV9 and TRBJ2-5; 7 nucleotides align to TRBD1. The V gene end was trimmed by 4 bases and the J gene end by 5 bases; junction bases not matched to a gene: 8. Germline values: CDR1 SGDLS, CDR2 YYNGEE. The CDR3 runs to 14 residues. The DNA for the CDR3 is TGTGCCAGCAGCCTTACGACAGGGCAGGAGACCCAGTACTTC. It is translated as CASSLTTGQETQYF.

This chain joins TRBV28 and TRBJ2-7, with D unresolved. This CDR3 is 12 amino acids long. Trimming shortened V by 2 bases and J by 4 bases, and 6 bases separated the two germline ends. The germline V gene has CDR1 MDHEN and CDR2 SYDVKM. In nucleotides, the CDR3 is TGTGCCAGCAGTTTAGTGAGATACGAGCAGTACTTC. Translation gives CASSLVRYEQYF.

The chain carries TRBV11-2 and TRBJ2-1, with 8 bases matching TRBD2. Germline trimming cut 8 bases from V and 6 bases from J; bases unmatched to any gene: 12. CDR3 size: 15 residues. Germline V gene data show CDR1 as SGHAT and CDR2 as FQNNGV. This chain's CDR3 is CASFGGIAGSNEQFF. The CDR3 DNA reads TGTGCCAGCTTCGGCGGAATAGCGGGGAGCAATGAGCAGTTCTTC.

The CDR3 DNA reads as TGTGCCAGCAGCTTAGGAAAGGGACAGGGTAGTCAGCCCCAGCATTTT. It encodes CASSLGKGQGSQPQHF. The chain is built from TRBV7-2 and TRBJ1-5; 9 bases are a match to TRBD1. Germline V gene lookup returns CDR1 SGHTA and CDR2 FQGNSA. This CDR3 contains 16 residues. V gave up 1 base and J gave up 6 bases; unmatched junction bases: 7.

This clone was detected only a few times. The J gene is TRBJ1-2, the V gene TRBV6-5; TRBD1 agrees at 8 bases. Germline values: CDR1 MNHEY, CDR2 SVGAGI. The CDR3 spans 15 residues. The ends lost 4 bases at V and 4 bases at J; junction bases unmatched: 8. The CDR3 region is CASSSPRQGSYGYTF. CDR3 DNA sequence: TGTGCCAGCAGTTCCCCGCGACAGGGGTCCTATGGCTACACCTTC.

A few counts support this clone. The chain joins TRBV19 to TRBJ2-3; D is possibly TRBD1 (5 bases). Trimming left V 5 bases short and J 5 bases short, with 11 bases between. The germline gives CDR1 LNHDA, CDR2 SQIVND (reference sequence). This CDR3 region has 13 residues. In DNA form, the CDR3 reads TGTGCCAGTAGTCTGGACCAGGGAGATACGCAGTATTTT. As protein: CASSLDQGDTQYF.

The CDR3 coding sequence is TGTGCCAGCTCACCAATGGACAATTACAATGAGCAGTTCTTC. It codes for CASSPMDNYNEQFF. The V gene is TRBV18, the J gene TRBJ2-1; tentatively, D is TRBD1 (5 bases). The CDR3 runs 14 residues. Germline V gene data show CDR1 as KGHSH and CDR2 as LQKENI. Trimming shortened V by 2 bases and J by 4 bases, and 9 bases separated the two germline ends.

The chain uses TRBV18 and TRBJ1-5; 7 bases are shared with TRBD1. This CDR3 contains 14 residues. V was pared by 3 bases and J by 5 bases, with 4 bases of the junction left unmatched. Germline V CDR1 and CDR2: KGHSH, LQKENI. This CDR3 reads CASSPGQADQPQHF. CDR3 in DNA: TGTGCCAGCTCACCTGGACAGGCGGATCAGCCCCAGCATTTT.

The genes are TRBV10-3 and TRBJ1-5, with 7 bases that match TRBD1. J lost 9 bases, V lost 1 base, and 12 bases had no gene match. Germline CDR1 reads ENHRY; CDR2 reads SYGVKD. This CDR3 is built from 16 residues. The DNA of the CDR3 is TGTGCCATCAGTGAGTTTGGGCAGGGGGATAATTGGCCCCAGCATTTT. Translated, it gives CAISEFGQGDNWPQHF.

In its sample, this clone was seen once. V gene TRBV5-1 combines with J gene TRBJ1-4, with D perhaps matching TRBD1 (6 bases). Germline V gives CDR1 SGHRS, CDR2 YFSETQ. With 2 bases removed from V and 8 bases from J, the gap between germline ends came to 16 bases. The CDR3 length is 15 residues. CDR3 residues: CASSFTGSSEEKLFF. The CDR3, as DNA: TGCGCCAGCAGCTTTACAGGGAGTTCGGAGGAAAAACTGTTTTTT.

The chain links TRBV18 to TRBJ2-1; 9 bases are a match to TRBD1. Germline values: CDR1 KGHSH, CDR2 LQKENI. CDR3 size: 15 residues. The V and J ends lost 2 bases and 9 bases, in that order; junction bases with no gene match: 8. CDR3 coding DNA: TGTGCCAGCTCACCAAGGGACAGGGTGGTAGGTGAGCAGTTCTTC. Its protein is CASSPRDRVVGEQFF.

V gene TRBV6-2 or TRBV6-3 combines with J gene TRBJ2-5, with 13 bases aligning to TRBD2. There are 15 residues in the CDR3. Germline V gene data show CDR1 as MNHEY and CDR2 as SVGEGT. With 7 bases clipped from V and 5 bases from J, the junction kept 7 bases outside the gene matches. The CDR3: CASTPGLAGSETQYF. The CDR3 DNA reads TGTGCCAGCACCCCGGGACTAGCGGGAAGCGAGACCCAGTACTTC.

The CDR3 loop reads CASSYVGTGRADGYTF. The CDR3 DNA reads as TGTGCCAGCAGTTACGTTGGGACAGGGAGGGCCGATGGCTACACCTTC. V is TRBV6-5 and J is TRBJ1-2; 9 bases agree with TRBD1. This CDR3 is 16 amino acids long. Looked up from germline, CDR1 is MNHEY and CDR2 is SVGAGI. V lost 2 bases to trimming and J lost 6 bases; unmatched junction nucleotides: 10.

In this sample, this clone turned up once. V is TRBV6-4 and J is TRBJ1-5; D uncertain. V gave up 3 bases and J gave up 1 base, with 7 bases separating them. There are 14 residues in the CDR3. Germline V lookup: CDR1 MRHNA, CDR2 SNTAGT. CDR3 bases: TGTGCCAGCAGTGAACAGCCAAGCAATCAGCCCCAGCATTTT. This encodes CASSEQPSNQPQHF.